What follows are 30 T cell receptor beta chains derived from one specimen sequenced in a study of blood T cell repertoires in COVID-19. The protocol was immunoSEQ multiplex PCR, while the TCRdb copy is restricted to in-frame clones and leaves out a portion. The sample lists under 170,000 clones, about nine tenths occurring once. Sequenced material: peripheral blood. The receptors originated from a woman aged 55-75 years with active or convalescent COVID-19.

The rearrangement joins TRBV11-2 to TRBJ1-1, with a tentative D call TRBD1 (6 bases). This CDR3 region has 14 residues. The germline V gene has CDR1 SGHAT and CDR2 FQNNGV. V was trimmed by 7 bases and J by 3 bases, leaving 15 bases between them. CDR3 DNA sequence: TGTGCCAGCACCTCCTCGGGGGGGCACACTGAAGCTTTCTTT. This codes for CASTSSGGHTEAFF.

The CDR3 reads CSVEGGRENIQYF. CDR3 in DNA: TGCAGCGTTGAAGGAGGCAGGGAAAACATTCAGTACTTC. The rearrangement joins TRBV29-1 to TRBJ2-4, with a tentative D call TRBD1 (5 bases). CDR3 length equals 13 residues. The germline gives CDR1 SQVTM, CDR2 ANQGSEA. V dropped 1 base and J dropped 5 bases, with 9 bases sitting between them.

V and J are TRBV5-6 and TRBJ1-2, with a tentative D call TRBD1 (6 bases). V lost 2 bases and J lost 4, with 6 bases in between. Germline CDR1 is SGHDT and CDR2 is YYEEEE. The CDR3 has 12 amino acids. The chain's CDR3 is CASSLQGYGYTF. The CDR3 nucleotides are TGTGCCAGCAGCTTACAGGGCTATGGCTACACCTTC.

This chain links TRBV10-3 with TRBJ1-4, with TRBD1 identical over 7 bases. Germline V gives CDR1 ENHRY, CDR2 SYGVKD. V lost 10 bases, J lost 4 bases, and 9 bases stayed unmatched. The CDR3 loop spans 14 amino acids. The CDR3 DNA is TGTGCCAGCCAACAGGGGCTAGGTAATGAAAAACTGTTTTTT. Translation: CASQQGLGNEKLFF.

This clone has a handful of counts. The DNA of the CDR3 is TGTGCCAGTAGTACTCAGGGGTCCCCCTACGAGCAGTACTTC. Protein: CASSTQGSPYEQYF. This chain connects TRBV19 to TRBJ2-7; D may be TRBD1 (6 bases). The CDR3 is made up of 14 amino acids. V shed 4 bases and J shed 2 bases, with 12 bases lying between them. Germline loops: CDR1 LNHDA, CDR2 SQIVND (reference sequence).

The gene calls are TRBV3-1 (or the pseudogene TRBV3-2) and TRBJ1-5; D may be TRBD1 (6 bases). Germline V gene lookup returns CDR1 LGHDT and CDR2 YNNKEL (reference sequence). Trimming stripped 0 bases from V and 2 bases from J, with 8 bases between. The CDR3 sequence is 15 residues long. The CDR3 nucleotides read TGTGCCAGCAGCCAAGACACAGGGCGCAATCAGCCCCAGCATTTT. Protein: CASSQDTGRNQPQHF.

V gene TRBV24-1 combines with J gene TRBJ2-3; D is uncertain. Trimming left V 2 bases short and J 6 bases short, with 14 bases between. Germline V gene data show CDR1 as KGHDR and CDR2 as SFDVKD. The CDR3 covers 15 residues. The CDR3 loop reads CATSDSRGPIDTQYF. CDR3 sequence (DNA): TGTGCCACCAGTGATTCTCGCGGTCCGATCGATACGCAGTATTTT.

The gene calls are TRBV30 and TRBJ1-1, with 12 nucleotides matching TRBD1. The germline V gene has CDR1 GTSNPN and CDR2 SVGIG (reference sequence). The CDR3 has 16 amino acids. Trimming cost V 4 bases and J 4 bases; bases outside gene matches: 10. CDR3 nucleotides: TGTGCCTGGACAAGCGGGACAGGGGGCCGGGGCACTGAAGCTTTCTTT. As protein: CAWTSGTGGRGTEAFF. Full variable domain (remainder filled in from reference TRBV30 and TRBJ1-1): SQTIHQWPATLVQPVGSPLSLECTVEGTSNPNLYWYRQAAGRGLQLLFYSVGIGQISSEVPQNLSASRPQDRQFILSSKKLLLSDSGFYLCAWTSGTGGRGTEAFFGQGTRLTVV.

This clone has just a few counts. The CDR3 sequence: CASSNNGGGQPQHF. CDR3 in DNA: TGTGCCAGCAGCAATAACGGGGGGGGTCAGCCCCAGCATTTT. This chain uses TRBV6-5 with TRBJ1-5; D possibly corresponds to TRBD1 (5 bases). The CDR3 is made up of 14 amino acids. The germline V gene has CDR1 MNHEY and CDR2 SVGAGI. V was pared by 6 bases and J by 6 bases, with 15 bases between.

This chain connects TRBV4-1 to TRBJ2-4; D is uncertain. The CDR3 has 13 amino acids. The V end lost 8 bases, the J end lost 6 bases, and 14 bases lay between the germline ends. CDR1 is MGHRA and CDR2 is YSYEKL in the germline V gene. CDR3 DNA: TGCGCCAGCGGGCAGACCCTCGGAAACATTCAGTACTTC. Residues: CASGQTLGNIQYF.

V and J are TRBV5-1 and TRBJ2-7; TRBD1 might be the D (7 bases). This CDR3 comprises 15 residues. The ends were cut back, 2 bases at V and 2 bases at J, with 14 bases in the middle. CDR1 and CDR2 from the germline V gene are SGHRS and YFSETQ. The CDR3 DNA is TGCGCCAGCAGCTTCGGGGCAGGGGGGACCTACGAGCAGTACTTC. This encodes CASSFGAGGTYEQYF.

The V call is TRBV7-9, the J call TRBJ1-3, with D perhaps TRBD1 (5 bases). The CDR3 is 16 amino acids. V lost 5 bases to trimming and J lost 0 bases, with 14 bases between them. CDR1 is SEHNR and CDR2 is FQNEAQ in the germline V gene (reference sequence). The CDR3 protein is CASSPPGGSSGNTIYF. For the CDR3, the DNA is TGTGCCAGCAGCCCACCGGGGGGAAGCTCTGGAAACACCATATATTTT. Variable domain in full (rest from reference TRBV7-9 and TRBJ1-3): DTGVSQNPRHKITKRGQNVTFRCDPISEHNRLYWYRQTLGQGPEFLTYFQNEAQLEKSRLLSDRFSAERPKGSFSTLEIQRTEQGDSAMYLCASSPPGGSSGNTIYFGEGSWLTVV.

This rearrangement joins TRBV12-5 to TRBJ1-1; no firm D call. Per germline, CDR1 LGHNT and CDR2 FRNRAP. The CDR3 loop spans 13 amino acids. The V end was cut by 3 bases, the J end by 0 bases, with 5 bases between. The CDR3 DNA reads as TGTGCTAGTGGTTTCGGGGTGAACACTGAAGCTTTCTTT. It codes for CASGFGVNTEAFF.

The chain uses TRBV9 and TRBJ2-3; 10 bases match TRBD2. The ends lost 0 bases at V and 4 bases at J; junction bases unmatched: 5. The germline V gene encodes CDR1 SGDLS and CDR2 YYNGEE. CDR3 length: 16 residues. For the CDR3, the DNA is TGTGCCAGCAGCGTAGCAGCGGGGGGGCGCGCAGATACGCAGTATTTT. Its translation: CASSVAAGGRADTQYF.

A single count supports this clone. This chain joins TRBV7-8 and TRBJ1-5; TRBD1 might be the D (5 bases). Germline-derived CDR1 and CDR2 are SGHVS and FQNEAQ. The CDR3 contains 14 residues. The V end was cut by 1 base, the J end by 6 bases, with 10 bases between. The CDR3 spells CASSLEGAGQPQHF. In nucleotides, the CDR3 is TGTGCCAGCAGCTTAGAAGGGGCTGGTCAGCCCCAGCATTTT.

This clone was detected once. The chain is built from TRBV4-3 and TRBJ1-4; 7 bases map to TRBD1. V shed 4 bases, J shed 2 bases, and the junction held 7 bases outside the gene matches. This CDR3 is 16 amino acids long. CDR1 is LGHNA and CDR2 is YSLEER in the germline V gene. The CDR3 sequence: CASSRTSTGTNEKLFF. CDR3 coding DNA: TGCGCCAGCAGCCGGACCTCGACAGGGACTAATGAAAAACTGTTTTTT.

The rearrangement links TRBV12-3 or TRBV12-4 to TRBJ1-1; perhaps TRBD1 as D (6 bases). The CDR3 spans 13 residues. V gave up 5 bases and J gave up 3 bases, with 10 bases separating them. In DNA, the CDR3 is TGTGCCAGCAGTCCTCAGGGGTACACTGAAGCTTTCTTT. Protein sequence: CASSPQGYTEAFF.

The rearrangement links TRBV5-1 to TRBJ2-5; the match to TRBD1 covers 9 bases. Germline-derived CDR1 and CDR2 are SGHRS and YFSETQ. This CDR3 is built from 15 residues. After removal of 1 base from V and 4 bases from J, the junction contained 5 bases not matched to a gene. CDR3 in DNA: TGCGCCAGCAGCTTGATCACAGGGGGCGCAGAGACCCAGTACTTC. Protein: CASSLITGGAETQYF.

This clone was counted many times. The chain combines TRBV5-4 with TRBJ2-3, with 10 nucleotides matching TRBD2. V shed 3 bases, J shed 5 bases, and the junction held 9 bases outside the gene matches. CDR3 length equals 16 residues. Germline V CDR1 and CDR2: SGHNT, YYREEE (reference sequence). CDR3 bases: TGTGCCAGCAGCTGGAGCGGGGGGGCTGAGGTAGATACGCAGTATTTT. Amino acids: CASSWSGGAEVDTQYF.

The chain has TRBV7-6 and TRBJ2-5, with a weak D call TRBD2 (6 bases). The CDR3 is made up of 13 amino acids. In germline, CDR1 is SGHVS, CDR2 FNYEAQ. The ends were cut back, 3 bases at V and 4 bases at J, with 9 bases in the middle. As DNA, the CDR3 is TGTGCCAGCAGCTTTAGCGGATTAGAGACCCAGTACTTC. Translating gives CASSFSGLETQYF.

The rearrangement links TRBV19 to TRBJ2-3; TRBD1 matches 12 bases. CDR1 LNHDA and CDR2 SQIVND come from the germline V gene (reference sequence). After removal of 6 bases from V and 7 bases from J, the junction contained 8 bases not matched to a gene. The CDR3 covers 15 residues. The CDR3 loop is CASRPGTGGIYTQYF. The CDR3, as DNA: TGTGCCAGTAGGCCCGGGACAGGGGGCATTTATACGCAGTATTTT.

The chain carries TRBV18 and TRBJ1-5; TRBD1 agrees at 10 bases. Losses at the gene ends were 4 bases for V and 0 bases for J; bases not matched to a gene: 12. Germline CDR1 reads KGHSH; CDR2 reads LQKENI. CDR3 length: 19 residues. The CDR3 bases are TGTGCCAGCTCACATGAGGGACAGGGGATCCCCTATAGCAATCAGCCCCAGCATTTT. Its translation is CASSHEGQGIPYSNQPQHF.

The gene calls are TRBV7-6 and TRBJ2-7; the match to TRBD1 covers 8 bases. Germline CDR1 reads SGHVS; CDR2 reads FNYEAQ. With V trimmed by 6 bases and J by 3 bases, 7 bases remained unmatched. The CDR3 is made up of 14 amino acids. CDR3 in amino acids: CASRETGAHYEQYF. CDR3 DNA: TGTGCCAGCAGAGAGACAGGGGCCCACTACGAGCAGTACTTC.

The chain has TRBV15 and TRBJ2-5, with 7 bases aligning to TRBD1. Trimming took 4 bases from V and 4 from J; bases not matched to a gene: 3. The V gene's germline CDR1 is LNHNV and CDR2 YYDKDF (reference sequence). The CDR3 contains 13 residues. CDR3 sequence reads: CATSTTGRETQYF. The CDR3 DNA reads TGTGCCACCAGCACGACAGGGCGAGAGACCCAGTACTTC.

The CDR3 DNA reads TGCGCCAGCAGCTCCGACAGAGCGGGGGCCAACGTCCTGACTTTC. Residues: CASSSDRAGANVLTF. The chain employs TRBV5-1 and TRBJ2-6; perhaps TRBD1 as D (5 bases). V was shortened by 3 bases and J by 4 bases, with 11 bases between the two germline ends. CDR3 length: 15 amino acids. CDR1 and CDR2 from the germline V gene are SGHRS and YFSETQ.

The V call is TRBV11-2, the J call TRBJ2-7; D is ambiguous. Trimming took 5 bases from V and 2 from J, leaving 7 bases between them. Germline lookup yields CDR1 SGHAT and CDR2 FQNNGV. The CDR3 length is 12 residues. Here the CDR3 reads CASSPSPYEQYF. CDR3 DNA sequence: TGTGCCAGCAGCCCGTCCCCCTACGAGCAGTACTTC.

The chain couples TRBV4-1 to TRBJ2-7; the D gene is possibly TRBD2 (7 bases). Germline V gene sequence: CDR1 MGHRA, CDR2 YSYEKL. The germline V and J ends were trimmed by 0 bases and 5 bases, with 20 bases remaining between them. The CDR3 covers 17 residues. The CDR3 here is CASSQDRWGGPQDEQYF. DNA for the CDR3: TGCGCCAGCAGCCAAGATCGGTGGGGGGGGCCTCAAGACGAGCAGTACTTC.

This chain joins TRBV2 and TRBJ1-6; TRBD1 matches at 7 bases. The ends lost 7 bases at V and 3 bases at J; junction bases unmatched: 3. The CDR3 is 14 residues long. Germline loops: CDR1 SNHLY, CDR2 FYNNEI. CDR3 sequence reads: CASIGDSYNSPLHF. The CDR3 nucleotides are TGTGCCAGCATAGGGGACAGCTATAATTCACCCCTCCACTTT. The entire variable domain, with the rest obtained from reference TRBV2 and TRBJ1-6, is as follows: EPEVTQTPSHQVTQMGQEVILRCVPISNHLYFYWYRQILGQKVEFLVSFYNNEISEKSEIFDDQFSVERPDGSNFTLKIRSTKLEDSAMYFCASIGDSYNSPLHFGNGTRLTVT.

The rearrangement links TRBV5-1 to TRBJ1-2, with 9 bases matching TRBD1. The germline gives CDR1 SGHRS, CDR2 YFSETQ. The CDR3 covers 13 residues. Trimming removed 0 bases from V and 8 bases from J; junction bases left unmatched: 2. In DNA, the CDR3 is TGCGCCAGCAGCTTGGGGACAGGGGACGGCTACACCTTC. The encoded protein is CASSLGTGDGYTF.

The CDR3 sequence: CASRQAASYSPLHF. In nucleotides, the CDR3 is TGCGCCAGCCGACAGGCCGCAAGTTATTCACCCCTCCACTTT. The V gene is TRBV5-1, the J gene TRBJ1-6, with D perhaps TRBD1 (6 bases). Germline lookup yields CDR1 SGHRS and CDR2 YFSETQ. CDR3 length: 14 residues. V lost 7 bases and J lost 8, with 16 bases in between.